This record concerns one T cell receptor (beta chain) sequence. Its target is unknown. The data originate from a study of T cell responses to AZD1222 COVID-19 vaccine. Overall study: Both about-4-week and about-12-week second-dose recipients were combined. Notes on the study in general: None of the repertoires were sampled until the peak T cell response had passed. Spike-specific TCR repertoires showed rising breadth and depth after two AZD1222 doses. The donors showed a predominance of white British ancestry and of females, with possible underestimation of clonal diversity.

V lost 4 bases to trimming and J lost 5 bases, with 9 bases between them. The CDR3 extends over 13 amino acids. Germline CDR1 SGHRS, CDR2 YFSETQ. Method: immunoSEQ multiplex PCR; TCRdb's copy keeps in-frame clones and lacks some. The sample shows 150,000 to 200,000 clones, roughly 93% of them seen only once. Here the sequenced sample was peripheral blood, taken on day 0 of AZD1222 vaccination. The chain carries TRBV5-1 and TRBJ1-4, with D perhaps TRBD1 (6 bases). The clonotype originates from an adult in good health. CDR3 sequence reads: CASSRTGNEKLFF. CDR3 coding DNA: TGCGCCAGCAGCCGAACAGGGAATGAAAAACTGTTTTTT.